The 16 T cell receptor beta chains below come from one sample, sequenced in a study of T cell clones after liver transplantation. Clones were sequenced by immunoSEQ multiplex PCR, and TCRdb holds only the in-frame ones, with some missing. The sample lists 20,000 to 25,000 clones, about four fifths occurring once. Material: CD8+ T cells from blood, obtained 54 months after liver transplant. These receptor sequences come from a human patient who received a liver transplant. Some of these T cells may belong to the graft donor.

The chain recombines TRBV9 with TRBJ2-1; D gene unclear. Deletions cut 0 bases from V and 8 bases from J, with 9 bases between. There are 13 residues in the CDR3. Per the germline V gene, CDR1 is SGDLS and CDR2 is YYNGEE. This CDR3 is CASSVEVLDEQFF. CDR3 nucleotides: TGTGCCAGCAGCGTAGAAGTCCTGGATGAGCAGTTCTTC.

This chain joins TRBV27 and TRBJ1-2, with TRBD1 identical over 7 bases. Germline V gene sequence: CDR1 MNHEY, CDR2 SMNVEV (reference sequence). The CDR3 contains 16 residues. Trimming took 6 bases from V and 3 from J; bases not matched to a gene: 13. CDR3 nucleotides: TGTGCCAGCAGATCCTTACTAGGGGGCGCGGACTATGGCTACACCTTC. Protein product: CASRSLLGGADYGYTF.

This chain connects TRBV9 to TRBJ2-7; D gene unclear. CDR1 and CDR2 (germline): SGDLS, YYNGEE. This CDR3 region has 12 residues. The V end lost 0 bases, the J end lost 6 bases, and 7 bases lay between the germline ends. The CDR3 DNA is TGTGCCAGCAGCGTAGATGACGCCGAGCAGTACTTC. As protein: CASSVDDAEQYF.

The chain uses TRBV7-2 and TRBJ2-3; tentatively, D is TRBD2 (5 bases). Germline lookup yields CDR1 SGHTA and CDR2 FQGNSA. Trimming took off 1 base at V and 3 bases at J, with 14 bases between the two ends. CDR3 length: 16 residues. The CDR3 region has the DNA TGTGCCAGCAGCTTAGGGATTCGGGGAAGTACAGATACGCAGTATTTT. Its protein is CASSLGIRGSTDTQYF.

CDR3 DNA: TGTGCCAGCAGTCCAGGGTTAACTAATGAAAAACTGTTTTTT. The encoded protein is CASSPGLTNEKLFF. The chain has TRBV6-5 and TRBJ1-4, with D maybe TRBD1 (5 bases). Germline CDR1 reads MNHEY; CDR2 reads SVGAGI. V was trimmed by 5 bases and J by 1 base, leaving 8 bases between them. The CDR3 length is 14 residues.

As for this clone: Within the sample, other DNA sequences also encode this same CDR3. The V gene is TRBV28, the J gene TRBJ2-5; D might be TRBD1 (6 bases). Between the trimmed V and J ends, which lost 6 bases and 1 base, there was a span of 15 bases. Germline-derived CDR1 and CDR2 are MDHEN and SYDVKM. The CDR3 has 15 amino acids. DNA of the CDR3: TGTGCCAGCAGCCCCGACCGGGACATCCAAGAGACCCAGTACTTC. Translation: CASSPDRDIQETQYF.

The sample holds one count of this clone. The same CDR3 is also encoded by other DNA sequences in this sample. The rearrangement uses TRBV30 and TRBJ2-7, with 7 bases matching TRBD1. Per germline, CDR1 GTSNPN and CDR2 SVGIG (reference sequence). The CDR3 sequence is 14 residues long. Germline trimming cut 3 bases from V and 1 base from J; bases unmatched to any gene: 6. CDR3 protein: CAWSWGTVSYEQYF. The CDR3 DNA reads as TGTGCCTGGAGCTGGGGGACAGTTTCCTACGAGCAGTACTTC.

The V and J genes are TRBV6-4 and TRBJ2-3; D is perhaps TRBD1 or TRBD2 (6 bases each). The germline V gene has CDR1 MRHNA and CDR2 SNTAGT. This CDR3 contains 14 residues. The V end lost 6 bases, the J end lost 0 bases, and 10 bases lay between the germline ends. The chain's CDR3 is CASSNGGSTDTQYF. The CDR3 DNA reads as TGTGCCAGCAGCAACGGGGGCAGCACAGATACGCAGTATTTT.

V and J are TRBV4-1 and TRBJ2-3, with D unclear. The V and J ends lost 2 bases and 6 bases respectively, with 15 bases between them. Germline V gives CDR1 MGHRA, CDR2 YSYEKL. CDR3 length equals 15 residues. CDR3 bases: TGCGCCAGCAGCCAAATAGCACGTGAAGCGGATACGCAGTATTTT. Encoded protein: CASSQIAREADTQYF.

This clone has just a few counts. The chain is built from TRBV6-5 and TRBJ2-7; a possible D gene is TRBD1 (6 bases). The germline V gene encodes CDR1 MNHEY and CDR2 SVGAGI. The CDR3 covers 14 residues. Trimming took off 6 bases at V and 0 bases at J, with 12 bases between the two ends. The CDR3 DNA follows: TGTGCCAGCAGCCCTACAGGGAGCTCCTACGAGCAGTACTTC. Translated: CASSPTGSSYEQYF.

Sample share makes this clone medium-sized. The chain joins TRBV6-6 to TRBJ1-1, with unresolved D. This CDR3 comprises 12 residues. Trimming removed 5 bases at V and 4 bases at J, with 8 bases between. CDR1 and CDR2 (germline): MNHNY, SVGAGI (reference sequence). The CDR3, as DNA: TGTGCCAGCAGTCAGGCATCCACTGAAGCTTTCTTT. It codes for CASSQASTEAFF.

The rearrangement joins TRBV29-1 to TRBJ1-3, with D perhaps TRBD1 (6 bases). The germline V gene encodes CDR1 SQVTM and CDR2 ANQGSEA. The germline V and J ends were trimmed by 5 bases and 1 base, with 9 bases remaining between them. CDR3 length: 13 amino acids. For the CDR3, the DNA is TGCAGCGTTTACACAGGGTCTGGAAACACCATATATTTT. It is translated as CSVYTGSGNTIYF.

V is TRBV30 and J is TRBJ1-2; 7 bases match TRBD1. The CDR3 covers 14 residues. Germline CDR1 is GTSNPN and CDR2 is SVGIG (reference sequence). V shed 2 bases, J shed 2 bases, and the junction held 5 bases outside the gene matches. In DNA, the CDR3 is TGTGCCTGGAGTCAGACAGGGTTAAACTATGGCTACACCTTC. It translates to CAWSQTGLNYGYTF.

J is TRBJ2-3 and V is TRBV19; no clear D. Trimming shortened V by 3 bases and J by 4 bases, and 5 bases separated the two germline ends. This CDR3 region has 12 residues. Germline V gene lookup returns CDR1 LNHDA and CDR2 SQIVND (reference sequence). The CDR3 region is CASSMPPDTQYF. CDR3 in DNA: TGTGCCAGTAGTATGCCACCAGATACGCAGTATTTT.

The genes are TRBV28 and TRBJ2-2; 10 nucleotides line up with TRBD1. The CDR3 loop spans 14 amino acids. Germline CDR1 reads MDHEN; CDR2 reads SYDVKM. Germline trimming cut 6 bases from V and 9 bases from J; bases unmatched to any gene: 7. The CDR3 DNA sequence: TGTGCCAGCAGAGCTCGGGACAGGGGACGGGAGCTGTTTTTT. Translating it yields CASRARDRGRELFF.

J is TRBJ2-1 and V is TRBV19; tentative D call: TRBD2 (6 bases). CDR3 size: 14 residues. The germline V gene has CDR1 LNHDA and CDR2 SQIVND (reference sequence). V lost 2 bases, J lost 7 bases, and 12 bases lay in between. The CDR3 nucleotides are TGTGCCAGTAGTATAATTGGGGGGAAGAATGAGCAGTTCTTC. Translating gives CASSIIGGKNEQFF.